The clone carrying this TCR beta chain was found a few times. This sample stems from a study of beta chain features in type 1 diabetes. cDNA synthesis used the whole RNA isolate, giving expressed TCRB sequences. Clones were read by immunoSEQ multiplex PCR, and TCRdb kept only the in-frame ones, dropping some. The table shows 250,000 to 400,000 clones, with approximately 15% occurring only once. The length of the CDR3 is 15 residues. The germline CDR1 and CDR2 sequences are SGHTA and FQGNSA. Trimming at V came to 6 bases and at J to 2 bases, leaving 5 bases not matched to a gene. The V and J genes are TRBV7-2 and TRBJ2-1, with 9 nucleotides matching TRBD1. The material sequenced was central memory CD4+ T cells from blood. This sequence originates from a man aged 25 to 45 in good health. Here the CDR3 DNA reads TGTGCCAGCAGAATGGACAGGGGCACCTACAATGAGCAGTTCTTC. It specifies CASRMDRGTYNEQFF.